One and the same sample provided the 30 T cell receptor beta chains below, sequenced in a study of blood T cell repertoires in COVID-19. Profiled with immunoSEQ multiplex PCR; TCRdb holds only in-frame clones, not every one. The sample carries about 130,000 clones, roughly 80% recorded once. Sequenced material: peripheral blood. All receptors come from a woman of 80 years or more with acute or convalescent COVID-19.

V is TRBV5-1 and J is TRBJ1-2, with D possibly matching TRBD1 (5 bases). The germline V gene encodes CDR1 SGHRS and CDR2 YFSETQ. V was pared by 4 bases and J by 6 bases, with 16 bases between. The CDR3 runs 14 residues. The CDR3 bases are TGCGCCAGCAGCGAAAACCCAGGGTGGGATGGCTACACCTTC. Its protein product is CASSENPGWDGYTF.

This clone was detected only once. DNA for the CDR3: TGCGCCAGCAGCCAAGAGAGGGACACTGAAGCTTTCTTT. Its translation: CASSQERDTEAFF. The chain employs TRBV4-3 and TRBJ1-1; D gene unclear. Germline assignment: CDR1 LGHNA and CDR2 YSLEER. The CDR3 is 13 amino acids. Trimming shortened V by 0 bases and J by 3 bases, and 5 bases separated the two germline ends.

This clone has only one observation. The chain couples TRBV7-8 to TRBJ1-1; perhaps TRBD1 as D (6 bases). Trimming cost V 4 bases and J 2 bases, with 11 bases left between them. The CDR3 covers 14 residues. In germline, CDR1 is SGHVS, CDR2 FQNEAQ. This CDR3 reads CASSWFGGNTEAFF. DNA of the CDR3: TGTGCCAGCAGCTGGTTTGGGGGCAACACTGAAGCTTTCTTT. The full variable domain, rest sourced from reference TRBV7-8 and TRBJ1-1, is GAGVSQSPRYKVAKRGQDVALRCDPISGHVSLFWYQQALGQGPEFLTYFQNEAQLDKSGLPSDRFFAERPEGSVSTLKIQRTQQEDSAVYLCASSWFGGNTEAFFGQGTRLTVV.

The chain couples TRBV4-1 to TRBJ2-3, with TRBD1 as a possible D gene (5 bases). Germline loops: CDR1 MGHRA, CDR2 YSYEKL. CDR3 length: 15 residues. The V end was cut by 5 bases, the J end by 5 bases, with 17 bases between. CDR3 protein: CASSEAGLWVDTQYF. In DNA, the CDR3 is TGCGCCAGCAGCGAAGCAGGGTTATGGGTAGATACGCAGTATTTT.

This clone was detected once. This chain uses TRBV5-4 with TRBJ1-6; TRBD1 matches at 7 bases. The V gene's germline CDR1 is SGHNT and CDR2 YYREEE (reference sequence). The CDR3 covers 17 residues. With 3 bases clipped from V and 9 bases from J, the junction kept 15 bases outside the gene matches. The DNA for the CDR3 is TGTGCCAGCAGCTCCGGGGGTGTGGACAGGCGGGGTTCACCCCTCCACTTT. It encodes CASSSGGVDRRGSPLHF.

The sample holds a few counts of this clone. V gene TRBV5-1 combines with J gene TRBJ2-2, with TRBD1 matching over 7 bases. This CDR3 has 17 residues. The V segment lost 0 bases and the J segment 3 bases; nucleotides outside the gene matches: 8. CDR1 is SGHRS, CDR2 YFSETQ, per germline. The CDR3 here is CASSLATTGRHTGELFF. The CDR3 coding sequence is TGCGCCAGCAGCTTGGCGACGACAGGGCGTCACACCGGGGAGCTGTTTTTT. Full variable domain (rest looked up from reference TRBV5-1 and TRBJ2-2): KAGVTQTPRYLIKTRGQQVTLSCSPISGHRSVSWYQQTPGQGLQFLFEYFSETQRNKGNFPGRFSGRQFSNSRSEMNVSTLELGDSALYLCASSLATTGRHTGELFFGEGSRLTVL.

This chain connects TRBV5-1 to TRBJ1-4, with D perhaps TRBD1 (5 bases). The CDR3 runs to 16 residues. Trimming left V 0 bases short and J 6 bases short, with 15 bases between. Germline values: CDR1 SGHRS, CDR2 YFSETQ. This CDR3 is CASSLGAGGRDEKLFF. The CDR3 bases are TGCGCCAGCAGCTTGGGTGCGGGGGGTCGGGATGAAAAACTGTTTTTT.

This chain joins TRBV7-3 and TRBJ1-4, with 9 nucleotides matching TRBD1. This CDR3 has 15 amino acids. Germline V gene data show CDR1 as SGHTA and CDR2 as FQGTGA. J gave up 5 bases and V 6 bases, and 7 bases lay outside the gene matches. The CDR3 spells CASSPTGGRNEKLFF. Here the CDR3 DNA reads TGTGCCAGCAGTCCTACAGGGGGCCGAAATGAAAAACTGTTTTTT.

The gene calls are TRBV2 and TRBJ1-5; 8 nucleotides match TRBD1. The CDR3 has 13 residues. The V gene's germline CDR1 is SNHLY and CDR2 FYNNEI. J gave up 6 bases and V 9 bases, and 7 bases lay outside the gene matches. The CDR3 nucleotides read TGTGCCAGTGAGGGGACAGGCGCTCAGCCCCAGCATTTT. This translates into CASEGTGAQPQHF.

CDR3 in DNA: TGTGCCAGCAGCTTCAGCGGGGTCAGGGTCCCGAACACCGGGGAGCTGTTTTTT. It yields the protein CASSFSGVRVPNTGELFF. This chain joins TRBV7-2 and TRBJ2-2; 7 bases agree with TRBD2. The germline gives CDR1 SGHTA, CDR2 FQGNSA. This CDR3 comprises 18 residues. The V gene end was trimmed by 3 bases and the J gene end by 0 bases; junction bases not matched to a gene: 10.

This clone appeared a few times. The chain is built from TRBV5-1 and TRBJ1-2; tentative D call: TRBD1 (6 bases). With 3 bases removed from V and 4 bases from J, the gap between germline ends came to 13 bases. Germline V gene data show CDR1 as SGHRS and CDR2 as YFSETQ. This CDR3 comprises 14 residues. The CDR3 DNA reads TGCGCCAGCAGCTCGAAGACAGGCCCCTATGGCTACACCTTC. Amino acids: CASSSKTGPYGYTF.

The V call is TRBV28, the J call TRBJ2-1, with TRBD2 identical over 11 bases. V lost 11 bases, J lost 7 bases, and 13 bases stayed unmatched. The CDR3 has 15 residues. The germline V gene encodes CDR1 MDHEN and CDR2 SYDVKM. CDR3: CARGGLAGGWNEQFF. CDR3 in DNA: TGTGCCCGCGGGGGCCTAGCGGGGGGCTGGAATGAGCAGTTCTTC.

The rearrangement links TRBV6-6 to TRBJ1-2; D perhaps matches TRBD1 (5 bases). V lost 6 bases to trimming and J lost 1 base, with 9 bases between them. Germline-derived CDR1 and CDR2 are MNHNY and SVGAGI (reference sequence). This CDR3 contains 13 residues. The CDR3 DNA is TGTGCCAGCAGGGTGGACATTAACTATGGCTACACCTTC. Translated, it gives CASRVDINYGYTF.

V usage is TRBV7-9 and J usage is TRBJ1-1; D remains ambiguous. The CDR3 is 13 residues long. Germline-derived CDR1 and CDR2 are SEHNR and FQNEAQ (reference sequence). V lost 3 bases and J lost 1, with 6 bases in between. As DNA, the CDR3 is TGTGCCAGCAGCTTTGCAGAGAACACTGAAGCTTTCTTT. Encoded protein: CASSFAENTEAFF.

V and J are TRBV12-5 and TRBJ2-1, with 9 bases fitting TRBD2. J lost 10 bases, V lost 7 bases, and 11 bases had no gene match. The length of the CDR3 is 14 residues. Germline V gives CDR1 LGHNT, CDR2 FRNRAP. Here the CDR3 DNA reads TGTGCTAGTGCCTATAGCGGGGGTGGGGTCGAGCAGTTCTTC. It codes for CASAYSGGGVEQFF.

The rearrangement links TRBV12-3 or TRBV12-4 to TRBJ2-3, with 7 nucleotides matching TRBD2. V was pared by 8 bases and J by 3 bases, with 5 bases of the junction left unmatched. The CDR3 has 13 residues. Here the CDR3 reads CASGGGGTDTQYF. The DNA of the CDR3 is TGTGCCAGCGGTGGGGGGGGTACAGATACGCAGTATTTT.

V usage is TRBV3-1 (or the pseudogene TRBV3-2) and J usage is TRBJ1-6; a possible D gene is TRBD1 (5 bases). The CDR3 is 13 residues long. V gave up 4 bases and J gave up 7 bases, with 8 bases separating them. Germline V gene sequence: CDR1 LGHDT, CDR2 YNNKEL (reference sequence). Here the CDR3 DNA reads TGTGCCAGCAGCCGACAGAACAATTCACCCCTCCACTTT. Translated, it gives CASSRQNNSPLHF.

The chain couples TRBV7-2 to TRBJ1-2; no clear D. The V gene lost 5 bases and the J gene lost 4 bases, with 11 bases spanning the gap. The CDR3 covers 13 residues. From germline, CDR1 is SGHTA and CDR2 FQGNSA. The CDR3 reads CASSITPGYGYTF. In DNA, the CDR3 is TGTGCCAGCAGCATCACACCGGGCTATGGCTACACCTTC. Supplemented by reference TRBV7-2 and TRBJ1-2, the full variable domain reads GAGVSQSPSNKVTEKGKDVELRCDPISGHTALYWYRQSLGQGLEFLIYFQGNSAPDKSGLPSDRFSAERTGGSVSTLTIQRTQQEDSAVYLCASSITPGYGYTFGSGTRLTVV.

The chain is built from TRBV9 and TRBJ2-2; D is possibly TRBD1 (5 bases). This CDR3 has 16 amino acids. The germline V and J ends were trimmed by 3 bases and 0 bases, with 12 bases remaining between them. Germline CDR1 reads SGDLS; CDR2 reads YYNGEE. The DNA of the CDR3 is TGTGCCAGCAGCGCCAGGGTGATAGCGAACACCGGGGAGCTGTTTTTT. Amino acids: CASSARVIANTGELFF.

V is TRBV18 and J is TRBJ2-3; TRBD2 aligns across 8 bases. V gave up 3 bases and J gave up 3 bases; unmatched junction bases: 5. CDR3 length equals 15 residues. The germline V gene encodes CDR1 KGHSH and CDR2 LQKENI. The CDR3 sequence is CASSPRGAETDTQYF. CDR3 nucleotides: TGTGCCAGCTCACCGCGGGGGGCAGAAACAGATACGCAGTATTTT. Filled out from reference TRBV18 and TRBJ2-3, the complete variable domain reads NAGVMQNPRHLVRRRGQEARLRCSPMKGHSHVYWYRQLPEEGLKFMVYLQKENIIDESGMPKERFSAEFPKEGPSILRIQQVVRGDSAAYFCASSPRGAETDTQYFGPGTRLTVL.

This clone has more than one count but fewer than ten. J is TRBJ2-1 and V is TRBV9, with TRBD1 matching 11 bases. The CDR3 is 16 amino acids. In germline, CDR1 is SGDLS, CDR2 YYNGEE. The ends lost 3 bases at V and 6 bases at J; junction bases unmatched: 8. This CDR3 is CASSDFPGQGGNEQFF. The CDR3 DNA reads TGTGCCAGCAGCGACTTCCCGGGACAGGGGGGCAATGAGCAGTTCTTC.

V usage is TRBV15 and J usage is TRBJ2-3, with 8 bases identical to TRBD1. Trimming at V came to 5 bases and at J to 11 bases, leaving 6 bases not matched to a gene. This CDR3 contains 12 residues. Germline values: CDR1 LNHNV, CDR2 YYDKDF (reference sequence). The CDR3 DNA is TGTGCCACCAGCCCATCCGGGACAGGGCAGTATTTT. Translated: CATSPSGTGQYF.

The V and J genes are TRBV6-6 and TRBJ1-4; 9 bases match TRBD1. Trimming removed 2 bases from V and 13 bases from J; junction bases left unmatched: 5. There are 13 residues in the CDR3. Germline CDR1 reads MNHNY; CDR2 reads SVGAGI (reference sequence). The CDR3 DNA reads TGTGCCAGCAGTTACCGGGACAGGGAGCGACTGTTTTTT. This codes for CASSYRDRERLFF.

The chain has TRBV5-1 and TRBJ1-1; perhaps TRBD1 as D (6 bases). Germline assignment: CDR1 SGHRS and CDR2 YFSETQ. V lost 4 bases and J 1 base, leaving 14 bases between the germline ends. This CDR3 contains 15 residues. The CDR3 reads CASSPAGGRNTEAFF. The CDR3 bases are TGCGCCAGCAGCCCGGCGGGGGGGCGGAACACTGAAGCTTTCTTT.

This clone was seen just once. CDR3 nucleotide sequence: TGTGCCAGTAGTAATGGTGCAGACAATGAGCAGTTCTTC. Residues: CASSNGADNEQFF. The chain couples TRBV19 to TRBJ2-1; unclear D gene. This CDR3 contains 13 residues. V shed 4 bases and J shed 5 bases, with 9 bases lying between them. Looked up from germline, CDR1 is LNHDA and CDR2 is SQIVND (reference sequence).

The CDR3 DNA reads TGTGCCAGTAGTCCCCAGATCATGAACACTGAAGCTTTCTTT. This sequence encodes CASSPQIMNTEAFF. This rearrangement joins TRBV19 to TRBJ1-1; D is uncertain. The CDR3 has 14 amino acids. CDR1 is LNHDA and CDR2 is SQIVND in the germline V gene (reference sequence). V lost 5 bases and J lost 0, with 10 bases in between.

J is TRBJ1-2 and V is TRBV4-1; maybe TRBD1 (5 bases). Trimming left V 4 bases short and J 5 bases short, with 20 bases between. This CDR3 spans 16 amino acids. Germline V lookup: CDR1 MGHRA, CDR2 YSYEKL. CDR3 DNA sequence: TGCGCCAGCAGCCCGAGCGGCGGGGGGACGGGGTATGGCTACACCTTC. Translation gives CASSPSGGGTGYGYTF.

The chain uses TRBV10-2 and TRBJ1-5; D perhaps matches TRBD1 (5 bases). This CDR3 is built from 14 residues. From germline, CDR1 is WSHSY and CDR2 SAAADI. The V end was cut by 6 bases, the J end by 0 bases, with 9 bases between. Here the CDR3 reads CASRKTDSNQPQHF. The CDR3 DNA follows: TGCGCCAGCAGAAAGACAGATAGCAATCAGCCCCAGCATTTT.

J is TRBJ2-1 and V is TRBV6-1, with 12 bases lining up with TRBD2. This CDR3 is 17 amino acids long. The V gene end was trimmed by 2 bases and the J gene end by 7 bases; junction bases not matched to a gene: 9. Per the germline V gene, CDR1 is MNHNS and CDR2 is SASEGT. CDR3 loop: CASSETSLAGGRNEQFF. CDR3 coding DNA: TGTGCCAGCAGTGAAACATCCCTAGCGGGGGGGCGGAATGAGCAGTTCTTC.

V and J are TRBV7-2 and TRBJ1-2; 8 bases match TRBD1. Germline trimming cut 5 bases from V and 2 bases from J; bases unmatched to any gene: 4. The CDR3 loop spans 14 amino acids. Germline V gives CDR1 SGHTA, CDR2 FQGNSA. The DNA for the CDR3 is TGTGCCAGCAGCCTGGACAGGGCCAACTATGGCTACACCTTC. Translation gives CASSLDRANYGYTF.